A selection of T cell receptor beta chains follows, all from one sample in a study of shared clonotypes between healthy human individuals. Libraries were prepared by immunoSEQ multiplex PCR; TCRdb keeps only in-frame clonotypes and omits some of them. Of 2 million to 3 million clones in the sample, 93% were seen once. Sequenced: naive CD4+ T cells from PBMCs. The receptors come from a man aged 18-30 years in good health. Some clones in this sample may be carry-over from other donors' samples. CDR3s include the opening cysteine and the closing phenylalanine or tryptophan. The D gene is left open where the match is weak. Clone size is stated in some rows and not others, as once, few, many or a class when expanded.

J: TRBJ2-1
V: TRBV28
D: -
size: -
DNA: TGTGCCAGCAGTGTAGGACTTGCCCCACAGGTTCAGTTCTTC
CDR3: CASSVGLAPQVQFF

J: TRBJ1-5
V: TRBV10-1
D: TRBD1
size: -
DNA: TGCGCCAGCAGATATCCGGGACAGGTCAGCAATCAGCCCCAGCATTTT
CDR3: CASRYPGQVSNQPQHF

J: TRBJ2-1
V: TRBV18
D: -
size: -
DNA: TGTGCCAGCTCACCCCCGTCCTACAATGAGCAGTTCTTC
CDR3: CASSPPSYNEQFF

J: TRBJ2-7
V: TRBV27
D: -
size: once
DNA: TGTGCCAGCAGTATCGCGTCACTGGCAAATTACGAGCAGTACTTC
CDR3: CASSIASLANYEQYF

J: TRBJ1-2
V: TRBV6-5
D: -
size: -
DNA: TGTGCCAGCAGGATGGGTCTCTATGGCTACACCTTC
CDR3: CASRMGLYGYTF

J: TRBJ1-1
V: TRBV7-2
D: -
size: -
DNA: TGTGCCAGCAGCTTAGCCCCGAGGGGGGACATGAACACTGAAGCTTTCTTT
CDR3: CASSLAPRGDMNTEAFF

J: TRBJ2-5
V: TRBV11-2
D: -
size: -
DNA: TGTGCCAGCAGCTTAGATTACCGGGCCCAAGAGACCCAGTACTTC
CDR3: CASSLDYRAQETQYF

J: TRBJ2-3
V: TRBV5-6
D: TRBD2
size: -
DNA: TGTGCCAGCAGCTTCGGACTAGCGGGAGATACGCAGTATTTT
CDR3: CASSFGLAGDTQYF

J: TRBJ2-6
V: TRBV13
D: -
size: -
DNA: TGTGCCAGCAGCCCCCGACGGGGCCGCTCTGGGGCCAACGTCCTGACTTTC
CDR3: CASSPRRGRSGANVLTF

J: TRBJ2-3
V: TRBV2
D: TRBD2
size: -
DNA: TGTGCCAGCACGGGGGGAGAGGGAGATACGCAGTATTTT
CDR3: CASTGGEGDTQYF

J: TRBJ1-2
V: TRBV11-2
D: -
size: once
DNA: TGTGCCAGCAGCTTAAGGACTGAGCAGGGAGGCTATGGCTACACCTTC
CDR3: CASSLRTEQGGYGYTF

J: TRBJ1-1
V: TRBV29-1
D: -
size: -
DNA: TGCAGCGTTAGCGACCGAAACGGAGCTTTCTTT
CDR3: CSVSDRNGAFF

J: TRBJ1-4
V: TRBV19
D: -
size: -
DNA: TGTGCCAGTACTTCGACCGGACCCTTTAATGAAAAACTGTTTTTT
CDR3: CASTSTGPFNEKLFF

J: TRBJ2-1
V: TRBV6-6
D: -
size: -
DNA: TGTGCCAGCAGTTATCGCGGGACCGCGTTCTTC
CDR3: CASSYRGTAFF